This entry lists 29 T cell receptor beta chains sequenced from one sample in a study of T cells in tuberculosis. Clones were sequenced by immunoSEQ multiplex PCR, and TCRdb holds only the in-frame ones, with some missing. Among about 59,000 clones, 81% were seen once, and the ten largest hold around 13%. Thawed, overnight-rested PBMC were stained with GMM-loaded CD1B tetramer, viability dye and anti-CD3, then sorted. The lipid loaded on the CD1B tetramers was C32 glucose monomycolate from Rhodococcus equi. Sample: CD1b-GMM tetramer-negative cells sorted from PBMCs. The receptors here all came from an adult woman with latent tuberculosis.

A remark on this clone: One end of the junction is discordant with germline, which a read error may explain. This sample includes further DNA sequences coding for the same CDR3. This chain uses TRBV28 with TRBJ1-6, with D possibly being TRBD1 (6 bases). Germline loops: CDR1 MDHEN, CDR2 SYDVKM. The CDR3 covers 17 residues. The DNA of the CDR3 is TGTGCCAGCAGTTTAGAGCAGGGGAACTCCTATAATTCCCCCCTCCACTTT. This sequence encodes CASSLEQGNSYNSPLHF.

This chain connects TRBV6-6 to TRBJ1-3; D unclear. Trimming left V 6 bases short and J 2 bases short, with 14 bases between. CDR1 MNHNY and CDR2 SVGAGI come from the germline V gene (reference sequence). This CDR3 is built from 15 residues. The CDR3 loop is CASRPREQAGNTIYF. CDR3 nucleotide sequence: TGTGCCAGCAGACCCCGAGAGCAAGCTGGAAACACCATATATTTT.

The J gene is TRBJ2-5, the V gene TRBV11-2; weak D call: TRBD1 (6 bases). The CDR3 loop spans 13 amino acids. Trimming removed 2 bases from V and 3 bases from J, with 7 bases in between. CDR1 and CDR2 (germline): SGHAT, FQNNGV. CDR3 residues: CASSLYREETQYF. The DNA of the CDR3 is TGTGCCAGCAGCTTATACAGGGAAGAGACCCAGTACTTC. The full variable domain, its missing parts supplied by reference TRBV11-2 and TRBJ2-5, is EAGVAQSPRYKIIEKRQSVAFWCNPISGHATLYWYQQILGQGPKLLIQFQNNGVVDDSQLPKDRFSAERLKGVDSTLKIQPAKLEDSAVYLCASSLYREETQYFGPGTRLLVL.

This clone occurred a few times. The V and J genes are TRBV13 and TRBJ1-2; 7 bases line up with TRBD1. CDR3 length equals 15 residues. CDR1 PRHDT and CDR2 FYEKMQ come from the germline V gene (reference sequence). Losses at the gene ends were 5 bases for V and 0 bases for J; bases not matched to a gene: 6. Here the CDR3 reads CASSQSDRPNYGYTF. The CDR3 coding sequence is TGTGCCAGCAGCCAATCGGACAGGCCTAACTATGGCTACACCTTC.

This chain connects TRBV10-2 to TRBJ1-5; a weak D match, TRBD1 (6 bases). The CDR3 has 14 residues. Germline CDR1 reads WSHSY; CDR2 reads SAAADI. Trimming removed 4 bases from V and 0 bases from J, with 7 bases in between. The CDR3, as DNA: TGCGCCAGCAGTGGACAGGTTAGCAATCAGCCCCAGCATTTT. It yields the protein CASSGQVSNQPQHF.

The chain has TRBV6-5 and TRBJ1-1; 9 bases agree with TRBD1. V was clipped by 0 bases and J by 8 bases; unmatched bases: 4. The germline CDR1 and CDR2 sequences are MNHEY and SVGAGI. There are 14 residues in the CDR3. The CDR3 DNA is TGTGCCAGCAGTTACTCCGGGGACAGGGCCGAAGCTTTCTTT. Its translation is CASSYSGDRAEAFF.

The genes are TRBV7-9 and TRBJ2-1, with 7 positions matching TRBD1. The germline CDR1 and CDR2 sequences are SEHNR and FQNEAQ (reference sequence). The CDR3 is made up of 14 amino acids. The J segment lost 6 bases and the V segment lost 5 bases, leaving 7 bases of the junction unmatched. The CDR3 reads CASSPLGQTNEQFF. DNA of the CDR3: TGTGCCAGCAGCCCCCTGGGACAGACCAATGAGCAGTTCTTC.

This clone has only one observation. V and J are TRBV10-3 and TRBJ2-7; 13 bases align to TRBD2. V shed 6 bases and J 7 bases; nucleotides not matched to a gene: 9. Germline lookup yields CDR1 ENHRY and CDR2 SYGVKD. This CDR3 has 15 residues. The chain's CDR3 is CAISPGTSGAGEQYF. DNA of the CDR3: TGTGCCATCAGCCCCGGGACTAGCGGGGCGGGTGAGCAGTACTTC.

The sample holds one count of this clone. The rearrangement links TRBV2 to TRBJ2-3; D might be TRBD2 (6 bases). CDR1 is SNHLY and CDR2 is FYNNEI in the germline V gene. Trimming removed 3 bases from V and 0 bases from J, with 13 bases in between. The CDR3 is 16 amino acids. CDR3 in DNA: TGTGCCAGCAGTGATGGGACTGTCCCTAGCACAGATACGCAGTATTTT. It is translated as CASSDGTVPSTDTQYF.

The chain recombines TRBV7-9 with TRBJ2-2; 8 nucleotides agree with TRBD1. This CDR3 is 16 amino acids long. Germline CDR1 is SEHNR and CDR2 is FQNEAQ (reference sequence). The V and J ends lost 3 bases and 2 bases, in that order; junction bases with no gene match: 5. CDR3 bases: TGTGCCAGCAGCTTCCCGACAGGGGTAAACACCGGGGAGCTGTTTTTT. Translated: CASSFPTGVNTGELFF.

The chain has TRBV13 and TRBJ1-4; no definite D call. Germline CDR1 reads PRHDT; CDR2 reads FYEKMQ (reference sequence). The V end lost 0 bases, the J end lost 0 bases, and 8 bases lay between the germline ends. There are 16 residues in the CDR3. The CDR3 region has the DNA TGTGCCAGCAGCTTAGGAGTCAGCGCAACTAATGAAAAACTGTTTTTT. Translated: CASSLGVSATNEKLFF.

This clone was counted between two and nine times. This CDR3 reads CALLGAGVDTGELFF. CDR3 bases: TGTGCGCTACTGGGGGCCGGGGTTGACACCGGGGAGCTGTTTTTT. This chain uses TRBV12-2 with TRBJ2-2; the D call of TRBD1 is as the table states it, not checked on the DNA. TRBV12-2 is flagged as a pseudogene. The CDR3 is made up of 15 amino acids.

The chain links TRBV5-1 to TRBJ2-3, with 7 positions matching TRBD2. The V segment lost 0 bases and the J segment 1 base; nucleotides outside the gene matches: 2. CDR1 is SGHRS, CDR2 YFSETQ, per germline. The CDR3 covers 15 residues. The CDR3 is CASSLALAGTDTQYF. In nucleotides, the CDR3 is TGCGCCAGCAGCTTGGCTCTAGCGGGCACAGATACGCAGTATTTT.

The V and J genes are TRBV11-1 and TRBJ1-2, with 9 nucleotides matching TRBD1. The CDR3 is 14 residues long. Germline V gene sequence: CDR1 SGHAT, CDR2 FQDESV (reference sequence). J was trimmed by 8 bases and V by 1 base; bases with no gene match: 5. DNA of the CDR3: TGTGCCAGCAGCTTAGGACAGGGGGATGGCGGCTACACCTTC. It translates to CASSLGQGDGGYTF.

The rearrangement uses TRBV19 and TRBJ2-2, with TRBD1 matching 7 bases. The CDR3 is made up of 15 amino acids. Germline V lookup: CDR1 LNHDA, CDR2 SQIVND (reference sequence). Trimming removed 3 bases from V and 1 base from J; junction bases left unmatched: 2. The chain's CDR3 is CASSIGTVNTGELFF. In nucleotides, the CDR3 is TGTGCCAGTAGTATCGGGACAGTGAACACCGGGGAGCTGTTTTTT.

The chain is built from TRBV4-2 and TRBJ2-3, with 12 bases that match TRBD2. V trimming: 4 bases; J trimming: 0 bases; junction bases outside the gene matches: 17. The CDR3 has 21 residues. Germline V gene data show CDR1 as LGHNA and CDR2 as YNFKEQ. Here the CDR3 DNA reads TGTGCCAGCAGCCCCCCCGTTAGGGGACTAGCGGGTATTCCTAGCACAGATACGCAGTATTTT. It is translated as CASSPPVRGLAGIPSTDTQYF.

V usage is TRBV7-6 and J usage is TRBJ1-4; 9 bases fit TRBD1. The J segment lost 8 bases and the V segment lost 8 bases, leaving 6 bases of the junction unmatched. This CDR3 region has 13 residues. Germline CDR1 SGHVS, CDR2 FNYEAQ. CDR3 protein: CASRTGEGEKLFF. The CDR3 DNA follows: TGTGCCAGCCGGACAGGGGAAGGGGAAAAACTGTTTTTT.

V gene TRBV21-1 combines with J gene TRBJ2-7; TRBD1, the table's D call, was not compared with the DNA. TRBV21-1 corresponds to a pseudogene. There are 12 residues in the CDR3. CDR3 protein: CASRQGEYEQYF. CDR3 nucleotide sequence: TGTGCCAGCAGACAGGGTGAATACGAGCAGTACTTC.

The CDR3 loop is CASSLEPGGGYTF. The CDR3 DNA is TGTGCCAGCAGCTTGGAACCAGGGGGAGGCTACACCTTC. V gene TRBV5-5 combines with J gene TRBJ1-2, with 7 bases aligning to TRBD1. This CDR3 spans 13 amino acids. Germline V gene data show CDR1 as SGHKS and CDR2 as YYEKEE (reference sequence). V shed 0 bases, J shed 8 bases, and the junction held 4 bases outside the gene matches.

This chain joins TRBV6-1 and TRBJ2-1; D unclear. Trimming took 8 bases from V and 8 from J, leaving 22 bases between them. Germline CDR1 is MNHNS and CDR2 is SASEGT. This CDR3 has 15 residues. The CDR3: CASLKGRRSEYEQFF. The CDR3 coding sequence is TGTGCCAGCCTTAAAGGTAGGAGATCCGAATATGAGCAGTTCTTC.

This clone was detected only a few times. The DNA for the CDR3 is TGCGCCAGCAGCCAATTGGGAGAGAACACTGAAGCTTTCTTT. Its translation is CASSQLGENTEAFF. The V and J genes are TRBV4-1 and TRBJ1-1; D remains ambiguous. This CDR3 is built from 14 residues. The germline gives CDR1 MGHRA, CDR2 YSYEKL. V was trimmed by 2 bases and J by 1 base, leaving 8 bases between them.

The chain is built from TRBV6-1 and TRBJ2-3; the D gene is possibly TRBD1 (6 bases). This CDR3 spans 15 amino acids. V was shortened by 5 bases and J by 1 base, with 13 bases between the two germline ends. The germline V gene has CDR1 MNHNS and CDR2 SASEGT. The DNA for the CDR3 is TGTGCCAGCAGTCCAAGACAGGTTCGCACAGATACGCAGTATTTT. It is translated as CASSPRQVRTDTQYF.

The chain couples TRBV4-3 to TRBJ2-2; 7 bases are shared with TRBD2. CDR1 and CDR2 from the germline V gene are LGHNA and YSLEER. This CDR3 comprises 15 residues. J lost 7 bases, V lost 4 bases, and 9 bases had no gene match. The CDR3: CASSRSLRGVGELFF. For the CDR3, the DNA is TGCGCCAGCAGCCGCAGCCTTCGGGGGGTCGGGGAGCTGTTTTTT.

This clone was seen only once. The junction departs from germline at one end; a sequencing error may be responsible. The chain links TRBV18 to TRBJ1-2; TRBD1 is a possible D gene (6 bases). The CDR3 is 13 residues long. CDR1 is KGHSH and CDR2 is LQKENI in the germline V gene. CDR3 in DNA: TGTGCCAGCCCACCGGGGGGGCTGAAGGGCTACACCTTC. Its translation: CASPPGGLKGYTF.

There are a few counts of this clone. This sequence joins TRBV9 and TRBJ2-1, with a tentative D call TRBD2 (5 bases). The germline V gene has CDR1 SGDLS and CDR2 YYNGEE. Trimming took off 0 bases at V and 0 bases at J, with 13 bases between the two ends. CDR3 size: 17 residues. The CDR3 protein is CASSVDRGISSYNEQFF. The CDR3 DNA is TGTGCCAGCAGCGTAGATCGAGGGATAAGCTCCTACAATGAGCAGTTCTTC.

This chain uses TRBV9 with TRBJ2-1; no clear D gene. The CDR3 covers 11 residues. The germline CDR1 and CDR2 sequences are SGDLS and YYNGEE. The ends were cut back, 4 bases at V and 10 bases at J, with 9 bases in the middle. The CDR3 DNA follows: TGTGCCAGCAGCTCGCGCGGAGAGCAGTTCTTC. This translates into CASSSRGEQFF.

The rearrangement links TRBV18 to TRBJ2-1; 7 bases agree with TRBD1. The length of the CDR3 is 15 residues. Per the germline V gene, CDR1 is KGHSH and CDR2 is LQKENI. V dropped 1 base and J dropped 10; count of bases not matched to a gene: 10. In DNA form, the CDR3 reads TGTGCCAGCTCACCACTCCGGGACAGTACAGGGGAGCAGTTCTTC. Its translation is CASSPLRDSTGEQFF.

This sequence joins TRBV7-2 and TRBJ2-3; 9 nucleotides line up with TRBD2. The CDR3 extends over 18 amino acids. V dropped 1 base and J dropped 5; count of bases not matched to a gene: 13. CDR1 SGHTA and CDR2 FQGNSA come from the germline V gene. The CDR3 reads CASSLEGTSLKYRDTQYF. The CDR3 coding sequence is TGTGCCAGCAGCTTAGAAGGGACTAGCTTGAAGTATAGAGATACGCAGTATTTT. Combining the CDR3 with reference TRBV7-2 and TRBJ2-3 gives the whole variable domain GAGVSQSPSNKVTEKGKDVELRCDPISGHTALYWYRQSLGQGLEFLIYFQGNSAPDKSGLPSDRFSAERTGGSVSTLTIQRTQQEDSAVYLCASSLEGTSLKYRDTQYFGPGTRLTVL.

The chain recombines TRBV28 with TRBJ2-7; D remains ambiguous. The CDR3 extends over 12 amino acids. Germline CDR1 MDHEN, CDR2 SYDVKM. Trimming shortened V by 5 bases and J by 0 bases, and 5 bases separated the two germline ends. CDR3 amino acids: CASSPNSYEQYF. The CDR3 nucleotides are TGTGCCAGCAGTCCCAACTCCTACGAGCAGTACTTC.